This is a list of T cell receptor beta chains from one sample in a study of cytomegalovirus exposure and HLA in healthy donors. Profiling relied on immunoSEQ multiplex PCR, and the TCRdb table lists in-frame clones only, not all of them. This table holds some 49,000 clones, 94% found once. Sequenced: PBMCs. These receptors originate from a woman aged 18-29 years in good health and CMV-seropositive. Both conserved end residues are part of each CDR3. A D gene is named only where the DNA matches it firmly. Clone size, where shown, is once, few, many, or a class for clones that have expanded.

v_gene,d_gene,abundance,j_gene,CDR3aa,CDR3nt
TRBV11-3,NA,NA,TRBJ2-1,CASSALGAREQFF,TGTGCCAGCAGCGCATTAGGGGCACGGGAGCAGTTCTTC
TRBV7-2,NA,NA,TRBJ2-2,CASSLVGGGTGELFF,TGTGCCAGCAGCTTAGTGGGAGGAGGAACCGGGGAGCTGTTTTTT
TRBV7-8,TRBD1,NA,TRBJ1-3,CASSLVRGPGNTIYF,TGTGCCAGCAGCTTAGTGAGGGGGCCTGGAAACACCATATATTTT
TRBV9,NA,NA,TRBJ2-7,CASSPFGSDREQYF,TGTGCCAGCAGCCCCTTTGGTAGCGACCGCGAGCAGTACTTC
TRBV7-8,TRBD1,NA,TRBJ1-1,CASSLVPGQKNTEAFF,TGTGCCAGCAGCTTAGTACCGGGACAGAAGAACACTGAAGCTTTCTTT
TRBV4-1,NA,NA,TRBJ2-7,CASSQGPGLNYEQYF,TGCGCCAGCAGCCAAGGGCCCGGACTAAACTACGAGCAGTACTTC
TRBV19,NA,NA,TRBJ1-4,CASSIDSTFEKLFF,TGTGCCAGTAGTATCGACAGTACTTTTGAAAAACTGTTTTTT
TRBV6-4,NA,few,TRBJ2-1,CASSDSTNNEQFF,TGTGCCAGCAGTGACTCGACAAACAATGAGCAGTTCTTC
TRBV7-3,TRBD2,NA,TRBJ2-3,CASSSVTSGRTDTQYF,TGTGCCAGCAGCTCCGTGACTAGCGGGAGGACAGATACGCAGTATTTT
TRBV5-1,TRBD2,NA,TRBJ2-1,CASSLAGGPGEQFF,TGCGCCAGCAGCTTGGCGGGAGGGCCAGGTGAGCAGTTCTTC
TRBV29-1,TRBD1,NA,TRBJ2-3,CSAAAGGKADTQYF,TGCAGCGCCGCCGCAGGGGGCAAGGCAGATACGCAGTATTTT
TRBV6-1,NA,NA,TRBJ2-3,CASSEGGGGSDTQYF,TGTGCCAGCAGTGAAGGCGGAGGGGGCTCCGATACGCAGTATTTT
TRBV5-1,TRBD2,NA,TRBJ2-1,CASSLRLADNEQFF,TGCGCCAGCAGCTTAAGACTAGCAGACAATGAGCAGTTCTTC
TRBV25-1,TRBD1,NA,TRBJ1-1,CAIHTGGVSNTEAFF,TGTGCCATCCATACAGGGGGTGTATCGAACACTGAAGCTTTCTTT
TRBV2,NA,NA,TRBJ2-2,CASSEARGLGTGELFF,TGTGCCAGCAGTGAAGCGCGGGGGCTGGGCACCGGGGAGCTGTTTTTT
TRBV29-1,NA,NA,TRBJ2-5,CSVEDRPQETQYF,TGCAGCGTTGAAGATCGTCCCCAAGAGACCCAGTACTTC
TRBV7-2,NA,NA,TRBJ2-3,CASSLGGGGDTQYF,TGTGCCAGCAGCTTAGGGGGAGGGGGGGATACGCAGTATTTT
TRBV7-8,TRBD1,NA,TRBJ2-7,CASSSNTGGQYF,TGTGCCAGCAGCTCGAATACAGGGGGTCAGTACTTC
TRBV27,TRBD1,NA,TRBJ1-5,CASSLMGQGFRQPQHF,TGTGCCAGCAGTTTAATGGGACAGGGCTTTCGTCAGCCCCAGCATTTT
TRBV11-3,TRBD2,NA,TRBJ2-3,CASNKREDWTDTQYF,TGTGCCAGCAACAAGCGGGAGGATTGGACAGATACGCAGTATTTT
TRBV11-2,TRBD1,NA,TRBJ2-5,CASSLDPGQGETQYF,TGTGCCAGCAGCTTAGACCCGGGACAGGGGGAGACCCAGTACTTC
TRBV30,TRBD1,once,TRBJ1-4,CACQRTGVKEKLFF,TGTGCCTGTCAAAGGACAGGGGTGAAGGAAAAACTGTTTTTT
TRBV27,TRBD1,NA,TRBJ1-1,CASSLFGVGQGNTEAFF,TGTGCCAGCAGTTTATTCGGAGTTGGACAGGGGAACACTGAAGCTTTCTTT
TRBV19,TRBD1,NA,TRBJ1-5,CASSIEGRGDQPQHF,TGTGCCAGTAGTATAGAAGGCAGGGGGGACCAGCCCCAGCATTTT
TRBV27,NA,NA,TRBJ1-1,CASSLIGTLHGPNTEAFF,TGTGCCAGCAGTTTAATAGGTACTTTGCATGGGCCGAACACTGAAGCTTTCTTT
TRBV6-5,TRBD1,NA,TRBJ1-6,CASSYVPGQGYSPLHF,TGTGCCAGCAGTTACGTGCCGGGACAGGGGTATTCACCCCTCCACTTT
TRBV5-4,TRBD2,NA,TRBJ2-7,CASRPGTVAGGSYEQYF,TGTGCCAGCAGACCCGGGACAGTAGCGGGAGGTTCCTACGAGCAGTACTTC
TRBV4-3,TRBD1,NA,TRBJ2-1,CASSQVLSLTGVRNEQFF,TGCGCCAGCAGCCAAGTCTTGAGCTTAACAGGGGTCAGGAATGAGCAGTTCTTC
TRBV29-1,NA,NA,TRBJ1-1,CSVVEGDGTEAFF,TGCAGCGTTGTTGAAGGGGATGGGACTGAAGCTTTCTTT
TRBV2,TRBD2,NA,TRBJ2-5,CASSSPGLADQETQYF,TGTGCCAGCAGTTCTCCGGGACTAGCGGACCAAGAGACCCAGTACTTC
TRBV7-9,TRBD2,once,TRBJ2-7,CASSLTGLAEPYEQYF,TGTGCCAGCAGCTTGACCGGGCTAGCGGAACCCTACGAGCAGTACTTC
TRBV7-9,TRBD2,NA,TRBJ2-1,CASRRGAAEQFF,TGTGCCAGCAGGCGGGGGGCGGCTGAGCAGTTCTTC
TRBV19,NA,few,TRBJ2-7,CASSFGGITYEQYF,TGTGCCAGTAGTTTCGGCGGGATTACCTACGAGCAGTACTTC
TRBV7-2,TRBD2,NA,TRBJ2-7,CASSKVAGPNYEQYF,TGTGCCAGCAGCAAGGTAGCGGGACCTAACTACGAGCAGTACTTC
TRBV7-9,NA,NA,TRBJ2-7,CASSLVGFTSYEQYF,TGTGCCAGCAGCTTAGTTGGTTTTACATCCTACGAGCAGTACTTC
TRBV2,NA,NA,TRBJ2-7,CASSVAPEAQYF,TGTGCCAGCAGTGTAGCGCCCGAGGCCCAGTACTTC
TRBV11-2,TRBD2,NA,TRBJ2-4,CASSPTRGTSGRDIQYF,TGTGCCAGCAGCCCTACACGCGGGACTAGCGGGAGAGACATTCAGTACTTC
TRBV4-3,TRBD1,NA,TRBJ1-6,CASSSHTEGQGASYNSPLHF,TGCGCCAGCAGCTCACACACTGAGGGACAGGGGGCCTCCTATAATTCACCCCTCCACTTT
TRBV27,TRBD2,NA,TRBJ2-7,CASSQRERYEQYF,TGTGCCAGCAGCCAGCGGGAGCGGTACGAGCAGTACTTC
TRBV9,TRBD2,once,TRBJ2-2,CASSVAIGTSGRTGELFF,TGTGCCAGCAGCGTAGCTATCGGGACTAGCGGACGTACCGGGGAGCTGTTTTTT
TRBV11-3,NA,few,TRBJ2-3,CASSLNPITDTQYF,TGTGCCAGCAGCTTAAATCCTATCACAGATACGCAGTATTTT
TRBV15,TRBD2,NA,TRBJ2-7,CATSRDLPGLAGRHEQYF,TGTGCCACCAGCAGAGATTTGCCGGGACTAGCGGGAAGGCACGAGCAGTACTTC
TRBV6-4,TRBD2,NA,TRBJ2-1,CASSDGREGNEQFF,TGTGCCAGCAGTGACGGGAGGGAAGGGAATGAGCAGTTCTTC
TRBV5-4,TRBD2,NA,TRBJ2-3,CASSLGGVLAGDTDTQYF,TGTGCCAGCAGCTTGGGGGGCGTACTAGCGGGAGATACAGATACGCAGTATTTT
TRBV6-5,TRBD1,NA,TRBJ2-7,CASSKQGIPYEQYF,TGTGCCAGCAGCAAACAGGGGATACCCTACGAGCAGTACTTC
TRBV28,TRBD2,NA,TRBJ2-1,CASSLSGLPLAVSYNEQFF,TGTGCCAGCAGTTTATCAGGGCTCCCTCTAGCGGTCTCCTACAATGAGCAGTTCTTC
TRBV5-1,NA,few,TRBJ2-5,CASSFGRGETQYF,TGCGCCAGCAGCTTTGGGCGCGGGGAGACCCAGTACTTC
TRBV7-2,TRBD2,NA,TRBJ2-7,CASSLAVGGDYEQYF,TGTGCCAGCAGCTTAGCGGTCGGGGGGGACTACGAGCAGTACTTC
TRBV28,NA,NA,TRBJ2-7,CASSGGRDSSYEQYF,TGTGCCAGCAGTGGAGGGCGTGACAGCTCCTACGAGCAGTACTTC
TRBV5-1,TRBD1,NA,TRBJ1-1,CASSDTHRGDNTEAFF,TGCGCCAGTAGCGACACCCACAGGGGGGATAACACTGAAGCTTTCTTT
TRBV5-1,NA,NA,TRBJ2-3,CASSSVGTSTDTQYF,TGCGCCAGCAGCTCGGTCGGGACTAGCACAGATACGCAGTATTTT
TRBV5-6,NA,NA,TRBJ1-1,CASTGGRREAFF,TGTGCCAGCACGGGGGGCCGGCGTGAAGCTTTCTTT
TRBV28,TRBD1,NA,TRBJ1-2,CASRTPGQGKGYTF,TGTGCCAGCAGAACGCCGGGACAGGGGAAGGGCTACACCTTC
TRBV28,NA,NA,TRBJ1-1,CASSFRNTEAFF,TGTGCCAGCAGTTTTCGGAACACTGAAGCTTTCTTT
TRBV30,TRBD2,NA,TRBJ2-7,CAWSVLTMAGLAGPAPYEQYF,TGTGCCTGGAGTGTACTGACGATGGCGGGACTAGCGGGACCCGCCCCCTACGAGCAGTACTTC
TRBV15,NA,NA,TRBJ2-5,CATSRDQEGAETQYF,TGTGCCACCAGCAGAGATCAGGAGGGGGCGGAGACCCAGTACTTC
TRBV4-1,TRBD2,NA,TRBJ2-5,CASSQGGLAGDPGDF,TGCGCCAGCAGCCAAGGCGGGCTAGCGGGAGACCCCGGAGACTTC
TRBV27,TRBD2,NA,TRBJ2-7,CASSRKTSGRALSEQYF,TGTGCCAGCAGTCGGAAGACTAGCGGGAGGGCCCTCTCCGAGCAGTACTTC
TRBV29-1,NA,NA,TRBJ2-7,CSVELVGSGYEQYF,TGCAGCGTTGAACTTGTCGGGAGCGGGTACGAGCAGTACTTC